A selection of T cell receptor beta chains follows, all from one sample in a study of T cell responses to AZD1222 COVID-19 vaccine. The assay was immunoSEQ multiplex PCR, and TCRdb's table has in-frame clones only and misses some. This table has some 200,000 clones, 93% appearing once. The sequencing used peripheral blood, collected on day 0 of MenACWY control vaccination. These receptors came from an adult in good health. The CDR3 runs from the conserved cysteine through the conserved F or W. D genes are given only for firm matches.

.	TRBV3-1/TRBV3-2	CASSHKYNEQYF
TRBD1	TRBV19	CASSSQTGGFGNQPQHF
.	TRBV3-1/TRBV3-2	CASSLTRMNTEAFF
TRBD1	TRBV18	CASSFGQGIVDTQYF
.	TRBV3-1/TRBV3-2	CASSQEGVWSPLHF
TRBD2	TRBV7-2	CASSFGTSGSTDTQYF
.	TRBV4-3	CASSRAGGYGYTF
.	TRBV19	CASSMGGHNQPQHF
TRBD2	TRBV29-1	CSGLAGRTSTDTQYF
.	TRBV12-5	CASAPSNEQFF
TRBD2	TRBV7-9	CASSSWTSWETQYF
.	TRBV5-6	CASSPRIGRHGYTF
.	TRBV6-5	CASSLNYSPLHF
.	TRBV20-1	CSAENYGYTF
.	TRBV28	CASSFSGGRTTEAFF
TRBD1	TRBV7-2	CASSFVQGVGTEAFF
.	TRBV7-9	CASSYGGVQSEAFF
.	TRBV6-5	CASTQRPGATEAFF
.	TRBV7-6	CASSRLTRDEQFF
.	TRBV27	CASRLRYNSPLHF
.	TRBV6-4	CASSSSGVSYNEQFF
.	TRBV3-1/TRBV3-2	CASSPQRGYGYTF
.	TRBV5-1	CASRPDVTSTDTQYF
TRBD2	TRBV10-3	CAIKASGGAQGSYNEQFF
.	TRBV4-1	CASSQGRGSPYGYTF
.	TRBV18	CASGDRELPETQYF